The 2 T cell receptor beta chains given below trace back to one sample, sequenced in a study of blood T cell repertoires in COVID-19. Repertoires were generated with immunoSEQ multiplex PCR, while TCRdb's copy carries only in-frame clones and drops some. There are about 250,000 clones in the sample; more than 60% occur only once, and around 3.6% lies in the top ten. The sequenced sample was peripheral blood. These receptors came from a woman aged 40-49 years with active or convalescent COVID-19.

The chain joins TRBV10-2 to TRBJ2-5, with D unresolved. This CDR3 contains 15 residues. Germline-derived CDR1 and CDR2 are WSHSY and SAAADI. Trimming cost V 6 bases and J 1 base, with 15 bases left between them. CDR3 DNA: TGCGCCAGCAGGGTACATTCCCCCATCCAAGAGACCCAGTACTTC. This gives the protein CASRVHSPIQETQYF.

The V and J genes are TRBV7-2 and TRBJ2-2, with TRBD1 matching over 8 bases. Looked up from germline, CDR1 is SGHTA and CDR2 is FQGNSA. The junction had 5 bases not matched to a gene; V was cut back by 1 base and J by 7 bases. This CDR3 has 15 residues. The CDR3 DNA is TGTGCCAGCAGCTTAGTCAGGGGGCATATCGGGGAGCTGTTTTTT. Amino acid sequence: CASSLVRGHIGELFF.